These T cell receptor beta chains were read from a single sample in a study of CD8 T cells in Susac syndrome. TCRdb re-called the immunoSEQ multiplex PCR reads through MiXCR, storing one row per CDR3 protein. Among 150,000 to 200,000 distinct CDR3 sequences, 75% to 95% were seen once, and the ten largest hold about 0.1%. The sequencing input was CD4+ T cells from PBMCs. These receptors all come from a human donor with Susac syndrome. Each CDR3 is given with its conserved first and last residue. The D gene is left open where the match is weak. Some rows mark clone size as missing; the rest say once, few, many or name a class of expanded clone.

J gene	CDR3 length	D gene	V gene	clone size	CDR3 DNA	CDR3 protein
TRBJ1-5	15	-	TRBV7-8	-	TGTGCCAGCAGCTTAGCACGGCGGACCAATCAGCCCCAGCATTTT	CASSLARRTNQPQHF
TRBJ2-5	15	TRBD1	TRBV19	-	TGTGCCAGTAGTATGACAGGGGCCAGTGAAGAGACCCAGTACTTC	CASSMTGASEETQYF
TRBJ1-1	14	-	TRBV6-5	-	TGTGCCAGCAGTTACTTCGGGGTGAACACTGAAGCTTTCTTT	CASSYFGVNTEAFF
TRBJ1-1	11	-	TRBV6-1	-	TGTGCCAGCAGGCAGGGCGCTGAAGCTTTCTTT	CASRQGAEAFF
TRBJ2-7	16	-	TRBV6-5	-	TGTGCCAGCAGTTACTCCTATGACAGAGACTCCTACGAGCAGTACTTC	CASSYSYDRDSYEQYF
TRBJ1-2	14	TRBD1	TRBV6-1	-	TGTGCCAGCAGGGCGACAGGGCTAAACTATGGCTACACCTTC	CASRATGLNYGYTF
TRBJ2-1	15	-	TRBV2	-	TGTGCCAGCAGTGAGGGCTACCTTCTAGGGAATGAGCAGTTCTTC	CASSEGYLLGNEQFF
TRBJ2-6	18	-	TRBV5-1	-	TGCGCCAGCAGCTTGGATGGAGCGACGGCGTCTGGGGCCAACGTCCTGACTTTC	CASSLDGATASGANVLTF
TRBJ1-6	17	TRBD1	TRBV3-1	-	TGTGCCAGCAGCCTGACAGGGGTGGGCTCCTATAATTCACCCCTCCACTTT	CASSLTGVGSYNSPLHF
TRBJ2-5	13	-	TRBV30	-	TGTGCCTGGAGAGGACCGGGCCTGGGGACCCAGTACTTC	CAWRGPGLGTQYF
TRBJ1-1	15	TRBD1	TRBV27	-	TGTGCCAGCAGGGAGGCCGGGACAGGGAACACTGAAGCTTTCTTT	CASREAGTGNTEAFF
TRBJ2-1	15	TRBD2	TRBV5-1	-	TGCGCCAGCAGCCTTCGGACTAGCGGGGGCTCTGAGCAGTTCTTC	CASSLRTSGGSEQFF
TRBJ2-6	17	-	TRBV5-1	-	TGCGCCAGCAGCTTGAGATCAGAAAGCTCTGGGGCCAACGTCCTGACTTTC	CASSLRSESSGANVLTF
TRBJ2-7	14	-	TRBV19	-	TGTGCCAGTAGTACCTCAGGGTATCTTAGCGAGCAGTACTTC	CASSTSGYLSEQYF
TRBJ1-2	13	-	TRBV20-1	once	TGCAGTGCTAGAGTCGACGTCGAGGATGGCTACACCTTC	CSARVDVEDGYTF
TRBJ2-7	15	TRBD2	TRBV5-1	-	TGCGCCAGCAGCCCGGGACTAGCGGGAGCCTACGAGCAGTACTTC	CASSPGLAGAYEQYF
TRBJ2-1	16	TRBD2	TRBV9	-	TGTGCCAGCAGCGCCCGGACTAGCGGGAGTGGTAATGAGCAGTTCTTC	CASSARTSGSGNEQFF
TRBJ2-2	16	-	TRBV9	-	TGTGCCAGCAGCGCCGGACAGGTAGCGGGCACCGGGGAGCTGTTTTTT	CASSAGQVAGTGELFF
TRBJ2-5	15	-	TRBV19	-	TGTGCCAGTAGAATGACTCCCCTGGGGCAAGAGACCCAGTACTTC	CASRMTPLGQETQYF
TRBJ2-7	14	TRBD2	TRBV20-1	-	TGCAGTGCCCAGGGACTAGCGGACTCCTACGAGCAGTACTTC	CSAQGLADSYEQYF
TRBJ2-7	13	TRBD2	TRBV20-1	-	TGCAGTGCTAGGGGGACTAGCGGGTACGAGCAGTACTTC	CSARGTSGYEQYF
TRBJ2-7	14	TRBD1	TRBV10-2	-	TGCGCCAGCACACGACAGGGAGTAGGCTACGAGCAGTACTTC	CASTRQGVGYEQYF
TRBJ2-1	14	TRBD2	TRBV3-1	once	TGTGCCAGCAGCGCCGGGACTAGCTACAATGAGCAGTTCTTC	CASSAGTSYNEQFF
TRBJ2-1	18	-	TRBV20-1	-	TGCAGTGCTAGGTGGGTGGGGGCCGTCTCAAGCTCCTACAATGAGCAGTTCTTC	CSARWVGAVSSSYNEQFF